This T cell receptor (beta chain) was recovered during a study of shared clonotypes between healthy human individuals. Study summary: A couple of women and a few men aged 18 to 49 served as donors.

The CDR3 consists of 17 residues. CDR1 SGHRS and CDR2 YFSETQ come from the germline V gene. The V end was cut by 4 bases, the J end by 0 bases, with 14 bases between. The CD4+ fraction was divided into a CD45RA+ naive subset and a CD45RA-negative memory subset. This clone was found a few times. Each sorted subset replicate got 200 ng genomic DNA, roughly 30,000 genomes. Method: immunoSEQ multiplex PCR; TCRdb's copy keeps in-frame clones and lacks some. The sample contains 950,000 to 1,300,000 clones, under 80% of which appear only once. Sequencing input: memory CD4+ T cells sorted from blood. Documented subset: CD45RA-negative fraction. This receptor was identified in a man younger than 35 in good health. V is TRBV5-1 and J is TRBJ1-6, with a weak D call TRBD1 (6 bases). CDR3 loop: CASSTGQTSSYNSPLHF. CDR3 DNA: TGCGCCAGCAGCACAGGACAGACCAGCTCCTATAATTCACCCCTCCACTTT.